This TCR beta chain was captured in a study of early T cells in non-severe SARS-CoV-2 infection. The V gene lost 5 bases and the J gene lost 7 bases, with 18 bases spanning the gap. CDR3 size: 15 residues. Looked up from germline, CDR1 is MNHEY and CDR2 is SVGEGT. Each cDNA molecule carried a unique molecular identifier. TCRdb called the 5' RACE reads again in MiXCR, with one record for every CDR3 protein. Of tens of thousands of distinct CDR3 sequences in the sample, roughly 10% were seen once. This clonotype was counted a few times. The source material was whole blood, sampled at baseline. The genes are TRBV6-2 or TRBV6-3 and TRBJ2-1; D gene ambiguous. The source is an adult who was a healthcare worker with PCR-confirmed SARS-CoV-2 infection or an uninfected control (not recorded which). CDR3 in amino acids: CASSPSAGLGNEQFF. The CDR3, as DNA: TGTGCCAGCAGTCCCTCAGCCGGCTTGGGGAATGAGCAGTTCTTC.